Presented here are 9 T cell receptor beta chains from one specimen sequenced in a study of cytomegalovirus exposure and HLA in healthy donors. Sequencing used immunoSEQ multiplex PCR; TCRdb keeps in-frame clones, though not all of them. Among 170,000 or so clones listed, approximately 83% were seen once. The sequencing sample was made of PBMCs. The receptors stem from a woman aged 18-29 years in good health and CMV-seropositive.

The chain carries TRBV5-1 and TRBJ1-6; D is unresolved. In germline, CDR1 is SGHRS, CDR2 YFSETQ. This CDR3 region has 17 residues. V was cut by 4 bases and J by 0 bases, with 14 bases left in between. In DNA form, the CDR3 reads TGCGCCAGCAGCCGACGTTGTCGGGGCTCCTATAATTCACCCCTCCACTTT. As protein: CASSRRCRGSYNSPLHF.

The chain has TRBV7-2 and TRBJ2-5; D gene uncertain. Germline V gives CDR1 SGHTA, CDR2 FQGNSA. Trimming took 2 bases from V and 1 from J, leaving 5 bases between them. The CDR3 length is 13 residues. The CDR3 loop reads CASSLPIQETQYF. Here the CDR3 DNA reads TGTGCCAGCAGCTTACCTATCCAAGAGACCCAGTACTTC.

The chain combines TRBV7-9 with TRBJ2-1; the match to TRBD2 covers 11 bases. J lost 4 bases, V lost 5 bases, and 13 bases had no gene match. The germline CDR1 and CDR2 sequences are SEHNR and FQNEAQ (reference sequence). The CDR3 sequence is 18 residues long. The CDR3 DNA reads as TGTGCCAGCAGCCCAGACTGGGGGGGGACTAGCGGATACAATGAGCAGTTCTTC. Its translation: CASSPDWGGTSGYNEQFF.

This clone has a single count. CDR3 nucleotide sequence: TGTGCCAGCAGCTTAGCGGGGACAGGCTACGAGCAGTACTTC. Amino acids: CASSLAGTGYEQYF. The V and J genes are TRBV7-9 and TRBJ2-7; 8 nucleotides align to TRBD1. J gave up 3 bases and V 0 bases, and 1 base lay outside the gene matches. The CDR3 covers 14 residues. The germline CDR1 and CDR2 sequences are SEHNR and FQNEAQ (reference sequence).

There are a few counts of this clone. The V gene is TRBV12-5, the J gene TRBJ2-6; TRBD1 aligns across 7 bases. Germline loops: CDR1 LGHNT, CDR2 FRNRAP. The V and J ends lost 3 bases and 0 bases, in that order; junction bases with no gene match: 2. The CDR3 runs to 16 residues. The CDR3 loop reads CASGFTGDSGANVLTF. The CDR3 DNA reads TGTGCTAGTGGTTTCACAGGGGACTCTGGGGCCAACGTCCTGACTTTC. The variable domain in full, with the rest retrieved from reference TRBV12-5 and TRBJ2-6, is DARVTQTPRHKVTEMGQEVTMRCQPILGHNTVFWYRQTMMQGLELLAYFRNRAPLDDSGMPKDRFSAEMPDATLATLKIQPSEPRDSAVYFCASGFTGDSGANVLTFGAGSRLTVL.

The V gene is TRBV5-6, the J gene TRBJ1-6; D is possibly TRBD1 (5 bases). Looked up from germline, CDR1 is SGHDT and CDR2 is YYEEEE. Trimming shortened V by 0 bases and J by 9 bases, and 16 bases separated the two germline ends. CDR3 length equals 16 residues. The CDR3 is CASSLVAGPSGSPLHF. In nucleotides, the CDR3 is TGTGCCAGCAGCTTGGTGGCAGGGCCCTCAGGTTCACCCCTCCACTTT.

V is TRBV5-1 and J is TRBJ2-7, with D perhaps TRBD1 (5 bases). The length of the CDR3 is 13 residues. Trimming removed 4 bases from V and 5 bases from J, with 13 bases in between. The V gene's germline CDR1 is SGHRS and CDR2 YFSETQ. The CDR3 loop is CASSATSGNEQYF. The CDR3 region has the DNA TGCGCCAGCAGCGCAACCTCAGGGAACGAGCAGTACTTC.

The chain is built from TRBV27 and TRBJ1-2, with D maybe TRBD1 (6 bases). The CDR3 runs to 16 residues. Trimming pared 1 base from V and 4 bases from J, leaving 16 bases between. Per germline, CDR1 MNHEY and CDR2 SMNVEV (reference sequence). CDR3 DNA sequence: TGTGCCAGCAGTTTATACGAGGCAGGGGATATCTATGGCTACACCTTC. As protein: CASSLYEAGDIYGYTF.

The chain is built from TRBV11-2 and TRBJ2-3; weak D call: TRBD2 (7 bases). V was clipped by 3 bases and J by 0 bases, with 13 bases between them. Germline values: CDR1 SGHAT, CDR2 FQNNGV. The CDR3 has 16 residues. The CDR3 spells CASSFRGRGSTDTQYF. The CDR3 coding sequence is TGTGCCAGCAGCTTTCGGGGGCGGGGGAGCACAGATACGCAGTATTTT. The full variable domain, in which reference TRBV11-2 and TRBJ2-3 provide the parts outside the CDR3, is EAGVAQSPRYKIIEKRQSVAFWCNPISGHATLYWYQQILGQGPKLLIQFQNNGVVDDSQLPKDRFSAERLKGVDSTLKIQPAKLEDSAVYLCASSFRGRGSTDTQYFGPGTRLTVL.